This TCR beta chain came from a study of control samples from healthy donors and cancer patients. Trimming took 6 bases from V and 0 from J, leaving 12 bases between them. The CDR3 totals 16 residues. CDR1 KGHSH and CDR2 LQKENI come from the germline V gene. Using immunoSEQ multiplex PCR, the repertoire was profiled, and TCRdb retains in-frame clones only, with some absent. In the table there are approximately 150,000 clones, roughly 92% of which are singletons. Sequences were obtained from blood. This TCR was recovered from a woman under 30 in good health. The chain joins TRBV18 to TRBJ2-6, with a weak D call TRBD1 (6 bases). The DNA of the CDR3 is TGTGCCAGCTCGGTAGGACAGAGCTCTGGGGCCAACGTCCTGACTTTC. Translation gives CASSVGQSSGANVLTF. The full variable domain, in which reference TRBV18 and TRBJ2-6 provide the parts outside the CDR3, is NAGVMQNPRHLVRRRGQEARLRCSPMKGHSHVYWYRQLPEEGLKFMVYLQKENIIDESGMPKERFSAEFPKEGPSILRIQQVVRGDSAAYFCASSVGQSSGANVLTFGAGSRLTVL.